The sequence of this T cell receptor beta chain was determined in a study of Graves' ophthalmopathy and Graves' hyperthyroidism. General study findings and limits: Also, most clonotypes expanded in the thyroid above 0.001 frequency appeared in blood.

On this clonotype: Its cognate antigen is unknown.

For repertoire sequencing, the TCR beta CDR3 regions were amplified from RNA transcripts. Following a first-round RT-PCR that used HTBI primers, a second-round multiplex PCR was carried out. TCRdb redid the calling of the multiplex PCR reads with MiXCR, one entry per CDR3 protein. This repertoire shows about 480,000 distinct CDR3 sequences, approximately 14% found once; its top ten account for 9.8%. Excluded were patients with other autoimmune diseases, uncontrolled infections, pregnancy or lactation. Per germline, CDR1 SGHAT and CDR2 FQNNGV. With 0 bases clipped from V and 5 bases from J, the junction kept 9 bases outside the gene matches. This CDR3 region has 16 residues.

The origin of this receptor is a woman aged 30 to 39 with Graves' ophthalmopathy. The sequenced sample was blood. The chain employs TRBV11-2 and TRBJ2-5, with 7 positions matching TRBD2. CDR3 nucleotide sequence: TGTGCCAGCAGCTTAGATCTAACCGGGAGGTCTGAGACCCAGTACTTC. Translation gives CASSLDLTGRSETQYF.